The present entry profiles one TCR beta chain with its context. Its antigen is still unknown. This sample was included in a study of blood T cells in healthy people across ages. V lost 7 bases, J lost 7 bases, and 19 bases lay in between. The CDR3 runs 15 residues. Primed by a sample-barcoded 5' primer and a J-beta primer mix, a second PCR proceeded for about 6 to 12 cycles. Every molecule of cDNA carried a tag from a template-switch adaptor with 12 random nucleotides. In TCRdb, the 5' RACE reads were re-called with MiXCR into one record per CDR3 protein. This table holds approximately 780,000 distinct CDR3 sequences, roughly 24% found once. Study results and caveats: As age increased, TCR beta diversity per million T cells fell in a roughly linear fashion. Investigators treated diversity estimates from one million T cells as underestimates.

The same sample was also studied in work on T cells of mothers and their children. This second report adds: Researchers found no T cell clones that were persistent and microchimeric.

This TCR came from a boy between 5 and 17 years old in good health. The chain employs TRBV12-3 or TRBV12-4 and TRBJ2-2; tentatively, D is TRBD1 (5 bases). Input material: blood. The CDR3 nucleotides read TGTGCCAGCATCACGAACTCAGGGTTGAACGGGGAGCTGTTTTTT. Its translation: CASITNSGLNGELFF.